The entry that follows covers one T cell receptor beta chain sequence. Its matching antigen is unknown. A single base separates this from a much larger clone, so it may be a read error. The entry originates in a study of glioma-infiltrating T cells. Overall study results and limits: Gliomas, especially low-grade, showed above-expected tissue-blood divergence; non-neoplastic patients showed below. Only very few CDR3 sequences appeared in both tissue and blood.

The iRepertoire nested amplicon-rescue multiplex PCR amplified TCR alpha and beta CDR3s from RNA. MiXCR was run by TCRdb on the multiplex PCR reads, yielding one entry per CDR3 protein. Among 150,000 or so distinct CDR3 sequences listed, about two fifths were seen once. The receptor's source is a human donor with low-grade glioma or glioblastoma, undergoing nonglioma brain surgery, or in good health (not recorded which). Sequenced material: glioma tissue, nonneoplastic brain tissue, or PBMCs (not recorded which).

CDR3 sequence (DNA): TGTGCCAGCAGACGGGGGGGCACAAGGAACGCTGAAGCTTTCTTT. Translated: CASRRGGTRNAEAFF. V usage is TRBV28 and J usage is TRBJ1-1; the D gene is possibly TRBD1 (6 bases). The CDR3 is 15 residues long. Germline values: CDR1 MDHEN, CDR2 SYDVKM.